The source of this TCR beta chain is a study of T cells of healthy individuals. TCRdb reanalysed the 5' RACE reads using MiXCR and keeps one entry per CDR3 protein. The data show some 100,000 distinct CDR3 sequences, 15% to 20% seen once. This clonotype has a count of ten or more. The CDR3 spans 13 residues. Trimming took off 7 bases at V and 3 bases at J, with 11 bases between the two ends. Germline V gives CDR1 MNHNS, CDR2 SASEGT. V gene TRBV6-1 combines with J gene TRBJ2-3; unclear D gene. This clonotype was sampled from a human donor in good health. CDR3 nucleotide sequence: TGTGCCAGCAATCCGGGCCAGACAGATACGCAGTATTTT. This gives the protein CASNPGQTDTQYF.